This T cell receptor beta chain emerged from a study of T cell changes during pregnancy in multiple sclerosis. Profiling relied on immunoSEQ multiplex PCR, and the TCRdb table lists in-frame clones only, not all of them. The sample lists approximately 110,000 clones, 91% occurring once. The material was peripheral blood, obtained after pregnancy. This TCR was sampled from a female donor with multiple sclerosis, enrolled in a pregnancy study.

CDR3 DNA: TGTGCCAGCAGCTTAGTGTTCGGGACAGGGCCCTACGAGCAGTACTTC. Its protein product is CASSLVFGTGPYEQYF. The chain carries TRBV7-8 and TRBJ2-7, with 9 bases aligning to TRBD1. CDR3 length equals 16 residues. Per the germline V gene, CDR1 is SGHVS and CDR2 is FQNEAQ. V dropped 1 base and J dropped 2; count of bases not matched to a gene: 6.